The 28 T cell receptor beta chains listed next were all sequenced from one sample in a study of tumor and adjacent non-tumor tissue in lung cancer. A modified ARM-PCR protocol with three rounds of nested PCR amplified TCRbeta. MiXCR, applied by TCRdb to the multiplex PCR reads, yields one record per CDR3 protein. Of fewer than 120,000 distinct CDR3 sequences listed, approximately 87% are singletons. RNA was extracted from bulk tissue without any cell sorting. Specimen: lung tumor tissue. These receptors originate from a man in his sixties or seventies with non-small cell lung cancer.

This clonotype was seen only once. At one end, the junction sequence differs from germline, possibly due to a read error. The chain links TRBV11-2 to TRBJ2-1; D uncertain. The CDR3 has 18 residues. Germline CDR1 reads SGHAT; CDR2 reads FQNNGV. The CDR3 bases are TGTGCCAGCAGCTTACATGTGCTGGAATGGGCCTCCTACAATGAGCACTTCTTC. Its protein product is CASSLHVLEWASYNEHFF.

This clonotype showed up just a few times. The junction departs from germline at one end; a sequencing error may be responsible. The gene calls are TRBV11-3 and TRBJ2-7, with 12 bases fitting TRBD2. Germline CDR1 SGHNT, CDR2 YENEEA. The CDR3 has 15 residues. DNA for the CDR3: TGTGCCAGCAGCCGAGGACTAGCGGGGTCCTACAAGCAGTATTTC. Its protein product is CASSRGLAGSYKQYF.

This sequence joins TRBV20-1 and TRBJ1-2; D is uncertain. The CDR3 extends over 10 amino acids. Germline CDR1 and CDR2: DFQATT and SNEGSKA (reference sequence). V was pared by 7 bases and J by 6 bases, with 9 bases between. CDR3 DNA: TGCAGTGTAAAAGGAGATGGCTACACCTTC. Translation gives CSVKGDGYTF.

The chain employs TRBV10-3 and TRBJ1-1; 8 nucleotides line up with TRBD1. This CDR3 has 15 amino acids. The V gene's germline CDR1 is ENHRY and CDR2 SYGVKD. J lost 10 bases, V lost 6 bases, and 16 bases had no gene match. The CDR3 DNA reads TGTGCCATCAGCGATCTAGGACAGGGTATGTCTGGAGCTTTCTTT. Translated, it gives CAISDLGQGMSGAFF.

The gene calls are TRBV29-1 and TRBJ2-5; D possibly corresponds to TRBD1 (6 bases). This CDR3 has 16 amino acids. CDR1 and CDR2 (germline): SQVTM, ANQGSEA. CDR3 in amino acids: CCAKHYLQTGQETQYF. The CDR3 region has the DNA TGCTGCGCAAAGCACTACCTCCAGACAGGTCAAGAGACCCAGTACTTC.

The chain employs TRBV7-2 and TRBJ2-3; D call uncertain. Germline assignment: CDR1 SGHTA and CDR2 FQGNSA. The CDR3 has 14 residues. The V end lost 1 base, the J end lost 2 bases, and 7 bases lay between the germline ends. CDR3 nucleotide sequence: TGTACCAGCAGCTTAGTTGGCTACACAGATACGCAGTATTTT. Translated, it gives CTSSLVGYTDTQYF. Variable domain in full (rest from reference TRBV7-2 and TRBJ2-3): GAGVSQSPSNKVTEKGKDVELRCDPISGHTALYWYRQSLGQGLEFLIYFQGNSAPDKSGLPSDRFSAERTGGSVSTLTIQRTQQEDSAVYLCTSSLVGYTDTQYFGPGTRLTVL.

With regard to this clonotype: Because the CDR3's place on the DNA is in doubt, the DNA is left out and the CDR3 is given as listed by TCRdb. The CDR3 sequence: CASSEVAGGTLEQYF. The chain joins TRBV28 to TRBJ2-7; TRBD2, the table's D call, lacks a check against the DNA. The CDR3 comprises 15 residues, both ends counted. Germline V gives CDR1 MDHEN, CDR2 SYDVKM.

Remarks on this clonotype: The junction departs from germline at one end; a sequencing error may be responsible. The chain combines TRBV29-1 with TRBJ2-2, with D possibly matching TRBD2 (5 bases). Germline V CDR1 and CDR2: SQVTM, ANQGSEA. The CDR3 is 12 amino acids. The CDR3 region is CNVLGSTGELFF. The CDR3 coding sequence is TGCAACGTTCTGGGGAGCACCGGGGAGCTGTTTTTT.

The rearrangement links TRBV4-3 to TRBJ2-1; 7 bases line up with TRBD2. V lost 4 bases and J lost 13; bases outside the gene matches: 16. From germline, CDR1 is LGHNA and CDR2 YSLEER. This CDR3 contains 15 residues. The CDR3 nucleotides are TGCGCCAGCAGCCCCCTTCTAGAGGGAGGGCAGGACCAGTTCTTC. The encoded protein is CASSPLLEGGQDQFF.

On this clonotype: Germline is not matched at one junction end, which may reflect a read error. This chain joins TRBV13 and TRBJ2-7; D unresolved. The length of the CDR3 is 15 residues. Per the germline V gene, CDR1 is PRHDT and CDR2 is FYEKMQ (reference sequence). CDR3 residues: CSSSAQKLETYEQHF. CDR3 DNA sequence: TGTTCCAGCAGCGCGCAGAAGCTGGAGACCTACGAGCAGCACTTC.

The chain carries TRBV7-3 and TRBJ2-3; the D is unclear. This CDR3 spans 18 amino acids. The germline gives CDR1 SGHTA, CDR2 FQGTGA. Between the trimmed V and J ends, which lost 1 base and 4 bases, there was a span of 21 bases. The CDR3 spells CASSLRSQRAVGPDTQYF. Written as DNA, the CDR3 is TGTGCCAGCAGCTTAAGATCGCAGCGAGCTGTGGGCCCAGATACGCAGTATTTT.

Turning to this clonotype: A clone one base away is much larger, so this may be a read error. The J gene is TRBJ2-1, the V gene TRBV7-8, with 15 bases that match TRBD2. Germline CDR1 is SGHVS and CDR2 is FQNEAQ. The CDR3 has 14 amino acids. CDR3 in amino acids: CTSSLGLAGGGEFF. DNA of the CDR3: TGTACCAGCAGCTTAGGACTAGCGGGGGGGGGAGAGTTCTTC.

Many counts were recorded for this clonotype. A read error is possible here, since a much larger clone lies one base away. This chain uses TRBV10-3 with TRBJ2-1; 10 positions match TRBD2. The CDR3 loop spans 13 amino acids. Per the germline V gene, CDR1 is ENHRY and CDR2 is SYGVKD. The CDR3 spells CAISSGRDNEQSF. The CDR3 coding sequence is TGTGCCATCTCCAGCGGGAGGGACAATGAGCAGTCCTTC.

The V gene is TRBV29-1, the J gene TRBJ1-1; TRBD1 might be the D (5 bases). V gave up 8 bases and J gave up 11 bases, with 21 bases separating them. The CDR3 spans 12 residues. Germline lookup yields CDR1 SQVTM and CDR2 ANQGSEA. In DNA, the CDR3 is TGCAGCATCCTAGGGGCTGTGGGTTGGGCTTTCTTT. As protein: CSILGAVGWAFF.

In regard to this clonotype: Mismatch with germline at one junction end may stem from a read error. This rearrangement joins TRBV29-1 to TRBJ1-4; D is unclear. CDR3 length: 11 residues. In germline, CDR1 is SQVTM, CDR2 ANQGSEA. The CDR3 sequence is CGVGYYEKLFF. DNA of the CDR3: TGCGGCGTGGGCTATTATGAAAAACTGTTTTTT.

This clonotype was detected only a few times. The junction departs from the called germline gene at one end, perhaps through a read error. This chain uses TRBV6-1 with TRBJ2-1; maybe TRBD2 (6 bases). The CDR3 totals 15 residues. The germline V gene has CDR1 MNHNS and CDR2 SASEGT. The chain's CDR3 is CASSRLVGEYNEQFF. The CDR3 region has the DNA TGTGCTAGCAGTAGACTAGTGGGGGAATACAATGAGCAGTTCTTC.

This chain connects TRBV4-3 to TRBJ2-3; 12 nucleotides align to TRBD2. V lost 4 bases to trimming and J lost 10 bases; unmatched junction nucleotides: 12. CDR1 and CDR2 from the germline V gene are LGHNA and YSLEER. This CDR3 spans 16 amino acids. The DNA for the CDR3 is TGCGCCAGCAGCCGTAGACTAGCGGGAGTGGCAAATGCGCAGTATTTT. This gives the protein CASSRRLAGVANAQYF.

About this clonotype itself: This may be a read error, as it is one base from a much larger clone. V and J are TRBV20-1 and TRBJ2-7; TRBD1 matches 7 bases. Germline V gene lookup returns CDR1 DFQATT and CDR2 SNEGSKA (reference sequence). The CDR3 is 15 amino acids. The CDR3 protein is CSVRDPNRGSYEQYF. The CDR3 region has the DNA TGCAGTGTTAGAGATCCGAACAGGGGCTCCTACGAGCAGTACTTC.

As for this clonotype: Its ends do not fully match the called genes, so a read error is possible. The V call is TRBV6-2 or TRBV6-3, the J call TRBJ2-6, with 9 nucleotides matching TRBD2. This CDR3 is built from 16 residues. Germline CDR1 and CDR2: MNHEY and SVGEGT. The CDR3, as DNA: TGTGCCACCGGCCTAGCGGGACGAGCTGGGGACAACGTCCTGACTTTC. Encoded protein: CATGLAGRAGDNVLTF.

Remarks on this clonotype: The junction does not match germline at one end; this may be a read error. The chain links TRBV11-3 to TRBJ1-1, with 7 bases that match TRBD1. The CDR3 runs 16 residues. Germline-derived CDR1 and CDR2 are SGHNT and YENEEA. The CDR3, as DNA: TGTACCAGCAGCCTCCGGGACAGAACCCTGAACACTGAGGCTTTCTTT. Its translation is CTSSLRDRTLNTEAFF.

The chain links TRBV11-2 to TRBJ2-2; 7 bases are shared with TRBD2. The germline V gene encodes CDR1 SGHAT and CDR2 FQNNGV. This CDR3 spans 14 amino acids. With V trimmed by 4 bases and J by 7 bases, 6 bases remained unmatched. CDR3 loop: CASSWGGPIGELFF. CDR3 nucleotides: TGTGCCAGCAGCTGGGGGGGACCCATCGGGGAGCTGTTTTTT.

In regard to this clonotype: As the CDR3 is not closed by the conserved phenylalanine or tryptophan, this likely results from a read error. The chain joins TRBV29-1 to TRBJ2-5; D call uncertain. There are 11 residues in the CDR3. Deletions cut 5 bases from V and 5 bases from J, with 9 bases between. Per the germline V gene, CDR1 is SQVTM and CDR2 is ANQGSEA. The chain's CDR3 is CSVSYEETQYL. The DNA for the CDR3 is TGCAGCGTTTCTTATGAGGAGACCCAGTACTTA.

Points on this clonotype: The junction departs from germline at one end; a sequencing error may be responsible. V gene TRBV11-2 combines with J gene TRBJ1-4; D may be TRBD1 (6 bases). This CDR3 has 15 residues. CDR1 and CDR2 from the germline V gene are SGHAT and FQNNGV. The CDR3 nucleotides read TGTGGCAACAGCAGAAGTGGGACAAGTAATGATAAACTGTTTTTT. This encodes CGNSRSGTSNDKLFF.

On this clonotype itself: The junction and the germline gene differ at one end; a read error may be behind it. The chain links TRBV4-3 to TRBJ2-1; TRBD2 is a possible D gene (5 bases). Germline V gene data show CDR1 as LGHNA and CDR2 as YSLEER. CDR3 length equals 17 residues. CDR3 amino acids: CASSQNPAEAEYSEQFF. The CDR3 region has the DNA TGCGCCAGCAGCCAAAACCCAGCGGAAGCTGAATACAGTGAGCAGTTCTTC.

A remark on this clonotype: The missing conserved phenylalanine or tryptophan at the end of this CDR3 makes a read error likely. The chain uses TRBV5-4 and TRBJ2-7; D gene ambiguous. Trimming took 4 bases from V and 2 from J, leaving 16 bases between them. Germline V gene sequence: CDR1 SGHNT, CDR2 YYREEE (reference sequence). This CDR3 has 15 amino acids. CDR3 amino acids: CASSQGQIKTYEQYL. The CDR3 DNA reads TGTGCCAGCAGCCAAGGTCAGATTAAAACCTACGAGCAGTACTTA.

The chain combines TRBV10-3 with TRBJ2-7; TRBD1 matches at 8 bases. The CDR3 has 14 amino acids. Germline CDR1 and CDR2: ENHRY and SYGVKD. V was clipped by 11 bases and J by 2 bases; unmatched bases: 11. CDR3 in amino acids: CACTCGTGPYEQYF. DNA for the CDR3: TGTGCCTGCACATGCGGGACAGGCCCCTACGAGCAGTACTTC.

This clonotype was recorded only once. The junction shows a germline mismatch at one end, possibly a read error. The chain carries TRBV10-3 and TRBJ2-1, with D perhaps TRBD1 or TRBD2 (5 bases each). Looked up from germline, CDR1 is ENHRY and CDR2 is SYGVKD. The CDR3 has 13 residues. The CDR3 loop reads CASAGNQGPDQSF. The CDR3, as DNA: TGTGCTTCGGCCGGGAATCAGGGCCCTGATCAGTCCTTC.

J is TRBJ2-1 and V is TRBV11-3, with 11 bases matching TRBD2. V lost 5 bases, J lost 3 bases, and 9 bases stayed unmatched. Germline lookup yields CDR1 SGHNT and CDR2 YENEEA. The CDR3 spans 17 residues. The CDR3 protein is CASSILETSGGYNEQFF. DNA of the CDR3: TGTGCCAGCAGCATCCTAGAAACTAGCGGGGGCTACAATGAGCAGTTCTTC.